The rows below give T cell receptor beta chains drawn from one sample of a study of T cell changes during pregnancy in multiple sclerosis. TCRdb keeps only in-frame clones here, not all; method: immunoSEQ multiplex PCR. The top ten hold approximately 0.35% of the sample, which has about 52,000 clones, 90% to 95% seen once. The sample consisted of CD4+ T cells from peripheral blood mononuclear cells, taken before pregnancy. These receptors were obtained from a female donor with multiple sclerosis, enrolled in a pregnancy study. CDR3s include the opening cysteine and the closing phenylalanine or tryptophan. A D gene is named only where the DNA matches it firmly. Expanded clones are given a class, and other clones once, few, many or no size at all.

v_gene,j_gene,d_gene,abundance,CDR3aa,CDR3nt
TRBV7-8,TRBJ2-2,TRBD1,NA,CASSSGTATFTGELFF,TGTGCCAGCAGCTCCGGGACAGCCACATTCACCGGGGAGCTGTTTTTT
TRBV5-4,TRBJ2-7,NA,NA,CASSFIFGGLNEQYF,TGTGCCAGCAGCTTTATATTCGGAGGGTTGAACGAGCAGTACTTC
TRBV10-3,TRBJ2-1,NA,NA,CAISVLPGNEQFF,TGTGCCATCAGTGTCCTTCCGGGCAATGAGCAGTTCTTC
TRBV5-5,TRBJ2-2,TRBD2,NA,CASSLEHSGRAVAGELFF,TGTGCCAGCAGCTTGGAACACTCAGGGAGGGCAGTCGCCGGGGAGCTGTTTTTT
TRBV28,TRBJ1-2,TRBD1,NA,CASSLYIRTGFNYGYTF,TGTGCCAGCAGTTTATATATTCGGACAGGGTTTAACTATGGCTACACCTTC
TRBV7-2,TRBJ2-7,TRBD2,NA,CASSTLAGGSYEQYF,TGTGCCAGCAGCACATTAGCGGGGGGCTCCTACGAGCAGTACTTC
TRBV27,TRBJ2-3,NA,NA,CASSFMDTSTDTQYF,TGTGCCAGCAGCTTCATGGACACTTCCACAGATACGCAGTATTTT
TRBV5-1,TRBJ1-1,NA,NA,CASSPPGHRNTEAFF,TGCGCCAGCAGCCCCCCAGGGCATCGGAACACTGAAGCTTTCTTT
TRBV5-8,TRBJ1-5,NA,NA,CASSLDSYSNQPQHF,TGTGCCAGCAGCTTGGATTCGTATAGCAATCAGCCCCAGCATTTT
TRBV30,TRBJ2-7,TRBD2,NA,CAWRVLGGGYEQYF,TGTGCCTGGAGGGTTTTGGGGGGGGGCTACGAGCAGTACTTC
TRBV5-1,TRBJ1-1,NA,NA,CASSGEMNTEAFF,TGCGCCAGCAGCGGAGAGATGAACACTGAAGCTTTCTTT
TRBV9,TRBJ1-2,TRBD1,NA,CASSVETGGGYGYTF,TGTGCCAGCAGCGTGGAGACAGGGGGCGGTTATGGCTACACCTTC
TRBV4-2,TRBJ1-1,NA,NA,CATAAMNTEAFF,TGTGCCACCGCGGCTATGAACACTGAAGCTTTCTTT
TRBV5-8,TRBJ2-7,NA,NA,CAMDSQGPYEQYF,TGTGCCATGGACAGCCAGGGACCCTACGAGCAGTACTTC
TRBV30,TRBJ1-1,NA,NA,CAWRKGHGNTEAFF,TGTGCCTGGAGGAAGGGACATGGGAACACTGAAGCTTTCTTT
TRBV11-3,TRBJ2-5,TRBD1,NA,CASSLDPGQGATQYF,TGTGCCAGCAGCTTAGATCCCGGACAGGGGGCGACCCAGTACTTC
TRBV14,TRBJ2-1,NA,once,CASSQAVVYEQFF,TGTGCCAGCAGCCAAGCGGTAGTCTATGAGCAGTTCTTC
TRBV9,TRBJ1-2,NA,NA,CASSVGQNYGYTF,TGTGCCAGCAGCGTAGGGCAGAACTATGGCTACACCTTC
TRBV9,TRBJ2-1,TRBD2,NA,CASSARASGGYNEQFF,TGTGCCAGCAGCGCCAGAGCTAGCGGGGGATACAATGAGCAGTTCTTC
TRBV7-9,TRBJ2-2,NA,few,CASSLRASAAGELFF,TGTGCCAGCAGCTTACGGGCTAGCGCGGCCGGGGAGCTGTTTTTT
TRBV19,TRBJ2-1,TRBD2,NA,CASSITFRTSYNEQFF,TGTGCCAGTAGTATAACGTTCCGGACTAGCTACAATGAGCAGTTCTTC
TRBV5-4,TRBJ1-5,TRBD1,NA,CASSLFGQGNQPQHF,TGTGCCAGCAGCTTGTTCGGACAGGGCAATCAGCCCCAGCATTTT
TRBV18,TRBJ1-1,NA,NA,CASSPPAGGRVAFF,TGTGCCAGCTCACCACCGGCGGGGGGCCGGGTGGCTTTCTTT
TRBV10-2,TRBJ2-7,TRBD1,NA,CATGQGYYEQYF,TGCGCCACCGGACAGGGGTACTACGAGCAGTACTTC
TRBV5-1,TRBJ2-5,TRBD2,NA,CASSSGLAGGPLQETQYF,TGCGCCAGCAGCTCAGGACTAGCGGGAGGGCCTCTGCAAGAGACCCAGTACTTC
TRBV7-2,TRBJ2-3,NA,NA,CASSSGFAQDDTQYF,TGTGCCAGCAGTTCGGGTTTTGCACAGGACGATACGCAGTATTTT
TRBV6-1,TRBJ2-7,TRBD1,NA,CASPRTGTAYEQYF,TGTGCCAGCCCTAGAACCGGGACAGCCTACGAGCAGTACTTC
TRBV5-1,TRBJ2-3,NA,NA,CASSGRKPDRRASTDTQYF,TGCGCCAGCAGCGGAAGGAAACCTGACAGGCGAGCTAGCACAGATACGCAGTATTTT
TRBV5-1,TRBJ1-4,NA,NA,CASSPGVQEKLFF,TGCGCCAGCAGTCCCGGGGTACAAGAAAAACTGTTTTTT
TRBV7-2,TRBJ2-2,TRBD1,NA,CASSLTQGARAGELFF,TGTGCCAGCAGCTTAACGCAGGGGGCGCGAGCCGGGGAGCTGTTTTTT
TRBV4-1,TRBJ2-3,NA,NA,CASSQGVQGRFPDTQYF,TGCGCCAGCAGCCAAGGGGTACAGGGGAGGTTCCCAGATACGCAGTATTTT
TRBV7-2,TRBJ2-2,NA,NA,CASSLEGRVPTGELFF,TGTGCCAGCAGCTTAGAGGGCAGGGTGCCCACCGGGGAGCTGTTTTTT
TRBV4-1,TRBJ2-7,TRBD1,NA,CASSQVQGVTLVSYEQYF,TGCGCCAGCAGCCAAGTTCAGGGGGTCACTTTGGTTTCCTACGAGCAGTACTTC
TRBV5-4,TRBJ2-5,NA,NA,CASSLDRRQETQYF,TGTGCCAGCAGCTTGGACAGGCGCCAAGAGACCCAGTACTTC
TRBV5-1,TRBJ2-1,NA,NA,CASSHLSGQDEQFF,TGCGCCAGCAGCCATCTGTCCGGCCAGGATGAGCAGTTCTTC
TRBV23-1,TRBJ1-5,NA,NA,CASSKPGDSNQPQHF,TGCGCCAGCTCGAAGCCAGGGGATTCCAATCAGCCCCAGCATTTT
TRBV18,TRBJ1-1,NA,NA,CASSPRQTEAFF,TGTGCCAGCTCACCAAGACAAACTGAAGCTTTCTTT
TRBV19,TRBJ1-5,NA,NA,CASSRYQGSNQPQHF,TGTGCCAGTAGTAGGTACCAGGGTAGCAATCAGCCCCAGCATTTT
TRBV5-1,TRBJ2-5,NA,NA,CASSPIAGETQYF,TGCGCCAGCAGCCCCATAGCCGGGGAGACCCAGTACTTC
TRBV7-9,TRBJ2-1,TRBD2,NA,CASSLPGLAYYNEQFF,TGTGCCAGCAGCTTACCGGGACTAGCCTACTACAATGAGCAGTTCTTC
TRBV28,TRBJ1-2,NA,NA,CASSSQGQGGYGYTF,TGTGCCAGCAGTTCCCAAGGGCAGGGAGGGTATGGCTACACCTTC
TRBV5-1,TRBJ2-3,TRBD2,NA,CASSYSSGSNGDTQYF,TGCGCCAGCAGCTACTCTAGCGGGAGCAATGGGGATACGCAGTATTTT
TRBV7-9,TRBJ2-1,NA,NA,CASSSQGGEQFF,TGTGCCAGCAGCTCTCAAGGGGGTGAGCAGTTCTTC
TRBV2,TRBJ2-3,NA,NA,CASSDMASTDTQYF,TGTGCCAGCAGTGATATGGCTAGCACAGATACGCAGTATTTT
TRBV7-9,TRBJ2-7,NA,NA,CASSPRAYEQYF,TGTGCCAGCAGCCCGAGGGCCTACGAGCAGTACTTC
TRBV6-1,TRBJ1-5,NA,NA,CASSEARGRGQPQHF,TGTGCCAGCAGTGAAGCGAGGGGGAGGGGTCAGCCCCAGCATTTT
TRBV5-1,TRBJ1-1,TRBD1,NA,CASRSITGAITEAFF,TGCGCCAGCAGGAGCATTACAGGGGCCATCACTGAAGCTTTCTTT
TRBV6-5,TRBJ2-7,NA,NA,CASSHLQGPGQYF,TGTGCCAGCAGCCACCTACAGGGTCCCGGGCAGTACTTC
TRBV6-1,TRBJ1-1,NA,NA,CASIDVLGAAFF,TGTGCCAGCATCGATGTCCTTGGGGCAGCTTTCTTT
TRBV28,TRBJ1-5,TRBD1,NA,CASSFYRGRNQPQHF,TGTGCCAGCAGTTTCTACAGGGGACGCAATCAGCCCCAGCATTTT
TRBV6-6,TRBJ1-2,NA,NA,CASSQGGRGYTF,TGTGCCAGCAGTCAAGGGGGTCGAGGCTACACCTTC
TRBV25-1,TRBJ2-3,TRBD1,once,CASSARRTGDDTQYF,TGTGCCAGCAGTGCCCGTCGGACAGGGGACGATACGCAGTATTTT
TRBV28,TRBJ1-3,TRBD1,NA,CASSLPGQGVGNTIYF,TGTGCCAGCAGTTTACCGGGACAGGGCGTAGGAAACACCATATATTTT
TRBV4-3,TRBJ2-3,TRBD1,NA,CASSPGTGGIDTQYF,TGCGCCAGCAGCCCCGGGACAGGGGGCATTGATACGCAGTATTTT
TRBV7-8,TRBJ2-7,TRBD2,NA,CASSFRTGTSGGNEQYF,TGTGCCAGCAGCTTCCGGACTGGGACTAGCGGAGGGAACGAGCAGTACTTC
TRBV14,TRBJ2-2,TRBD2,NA,CASSQDLLAGHTGELFF,TGTGCCAGCAGCCAAGATCTACTAGCGGGACACACCGGGGAGCTGTTTTTT
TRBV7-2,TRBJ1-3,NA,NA,CASSLWSISGNTIYF,TGTGCCAGCAGCTTATGGAGCATCTCTGGAAACACCATATATTTT
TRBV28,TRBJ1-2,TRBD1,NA,CASQARGTGYYGYTF,TGTGCCAGCCAGGCCCGCGGGACAGGGTACTATGGCTACACCTTC
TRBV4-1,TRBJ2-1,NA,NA,CASSQPSSPNNEQFF,TGCGCCAGCAGCCAACCAAGTTCGCCTAACAATGAGCAGTTCTTC
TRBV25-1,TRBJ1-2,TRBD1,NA,CASSEGLTGGDGYTF,TGTGCCAGCAGTGAGGGGTTGACAGGGGGAGACGGCTACACCTTC